Listed below are T cell receptor beta chains from one sample, sequenced in a study of T cell responses to AZD1222 COVID-19 vaccine. Assay used: immunoSEQ multiplex PCR; TCRdb lists only in-frame clones, some missing. Found here are fewer than 200,000 clones, 85% to 90% of them singletons; the top ten hold over 4%. This specimen was peripheral blood, taken 28 days after the second AZD1222 dose. These receptors were collected from an adult who received the AZD1222 COVID-19 vaccine. CDR3s include the opening cysteine and the closing phenylalanine or tryptophan. A D gene is named only where the DNA matches it firmly.

V gene	D gene	J gene	CDR3 protein
TRBV6-6	-	TRBJ1-5	CASSTPGLGRQPQHF
TRBV6-1	-	TRBJ1-1	CASSDGPRVSEAFF
TRBV6-5	-	TRBJ1-1	CASSYSVRGNIEAFF
TRBV7-9	TRBD2	TRBJ2-7	CATTGVSGGYDEQYF
TRBV6-1	-	TRBJ1-2	CASSEVKGFPYGYTF
TRBV19	-	TRBJ1-5	CASSMEGWSNQPQHF
TRBV5-8	-	TRBJ1-3	CASSYRKATGNTIYF
TRBV29-1	-	TRBJ1-2	CSVEDSGGYTF
TRBV10-1	-	TRBJ1-5	CASSEGGYSNQPQHF
TRBV27	-	TRBJ2-3	CAASRGTDTQYF
TRBV7-2	-	TRBJ1-6	CASSLEGPRSSYNSPLHF
TRBV30	-	TRBJ2-3	CAWSAPDTQYF
TRBV5-1	-	TRBJ1-3	CASSAGSSGNTIYF
TRBV11-2	TRBD1	TRBJ1-4	CASTKTGGGEKLFF
TRBV3-1/TRBV3-2	TRBD1	TRBJ1-1	CASSQSYRGDTEAFF
TRBV10-1	TRBD1	TRBJ2-2	CASSDDRGQSGELFF
TRBV7-9	-	TRBJ1-3	CASSWNSGREGSGNTIYF
TRBV19	-	TRBJ1-5	CASSIVNFYSNQPQHF
TRBV6-1	-	TRBJ1-5	CASSDRAPSNQPQHF
TRBV6-5	-	TRBJ2-3	CASSFASWITQYF
TRBV29-1	-	TRBJ1-2	CSVRPVQGSGGYTF
TRBV9	TRBD1	TRBJ1-2	CASSVGGQGSNYGYTF
TRBV6-5	-	TRBJ1-1	CASSQETSGGTEAFF
TRBV18	-	TRBJ1-2	CASSPEGGLDYGYTF
TRBV6-5	-	TRBJ1-2	CASGRGGGYTF
TRBV5-4	TRBD1	TRBJ1-1	CASSEDRGGTEAFF
TRBV18	TRBD2	TRBJ2-3	CASSQTTGGSSDTQYF
TRBV10-3	TRBD1	TRBJ1-1	CAIRTGETEAFF
TRBV11-2	-	TRBJ2-5	CASSLNSGETQYF
TRBV5-8	-	TRBJ2-7	CASTMAPQGSYEQYF
TRBV11-1	-	TRBJ1-1	CASSRALNTEAFF
TRBV5-1	-	TRBJ1-2	CASSLGSSEGYTF
TRBV30	-	TRBJ2-1	CAWDGRINRNEQFF
TRBV5-4	-	TRBJ2-7	CASSLGRDLSFEQYF
TRBV5-1	TRBD1	TRBJ2-3	CASSMTGTGATDTQYF
TRBV5-1	-	TRBJ1-1	CASSNPGGAMNTEAFF